A selection of T cell receptor beta chains follows, all from one sample in a study of CD4 T cells in relation to SARS-CoV-2 and coronaviruses. Sequenced by immunoSEQ multiplex PCR; TCRdb stores in-frame clones only, minus some. The sample shows fewer than 20,000 clones, around 70% of them seen only once. Which antigens these TCRs recognize remains unknown. Sequenced: CD4+ T cells from PBMCs, cultured in vitro. These receptors all stem from a human donor in good health. Both conserved end residues are part of each CDR3. Each record gives: J gene, clone size, V gene, D gene, CDR3 DNA, CDR3 protein. The D gene is left open where the match is weak. Some rows have no size entry. The others give once, few or many, or a class for an expanded clone.

>TRBJ2-5|NA|TRBV7-3|TRBD1
TGTGCCAGCAAGGGGGCAGGGGAGACCCAGTACTTC
CASKGAGETQYF
>TRBJ2-1|NA|TRBV19|TRBD1
TGTGCCAGTAGTATAATATTAGGGGGACAGGGGGCCTACAATGAGCAGTTCTTC
CASSIILGGQGAYNEQFF
>TRBJ1-1|NA|TRBV30|TRBD1
TGTGCCTGGAGCCACAGGGGAAGGGACACTGAAGCTTTCTTT
CAWSHRGRDTEAFF
>TRBJ2-5|NA|TRBV6-1|TRBD2
TGTGCCAGCAGTGGTGGACTAGCGGGACAGGGAGAGACCCAGTACTTC
CASSGGLAGQGETQYF
>TRBJ2-4|NA|TRBV6-6|NA
TGTGCCAGCAAACCACTTGAGTTGGGCATTCAGTACTTC
CASKPLELGIQYF
>TRBJ1-1|NA|TRBV15|NA
TGTGCCACCAGCAGAGACTTCGGGGTCAATAAAGAAGCTTTCTTT
CATSRDFGVNKEAFF
>TRBJ2-2|NA|TRBV5-1|TRBD1
TGCGCCAGCAGCTTGGTAGCGCAGGGGGCTGGCACCGGGGAGCTGTTTTTT
CASSLVAQGAGTGELFF
>TRBJ2-1|NA|TRBV6-5|NA
TGTGCCAGCAGCCGGGGCGTGAGCTCCTACAATGAGCAGTTCTTC
CASSRGVSSYNEQFF
>TRBJ2-1|NA|TRBV12-3/TRBV12-4|TRBD2
TGTGCCAGTTCTAGCGGGAGGGCCAATGAGCAGTTCTTC
CASSSGRANEQFF
>TRBJ2-5|once|TRBV21-1|NA
TGTGCCAGCAGAATGTCGGAGAACGAGACCCAGTACTTC
CASRMSENETQYF
>TRBJ1-5|few|TRBV6-5|NA
TGTGCCAGCAGTAGCGACAGCCGAAATCAGCCCCAGCATTTT
CASSSDSRNQPQHF
>TRBJ2-6|NA|TRBV28|TRBD2
TGTGCCAGTAAAACTAGCGGGATTCTTTCTGGGGCCAACGTCCTGACTTTC
CASKTSGILSGANVLTF
>TRBJ2-7|NA|TRBV3-1/TRBV3-2|NA
TGTGCCAGCAGCCAAGATTTATCGGGGTCCGAGCAGTACTTC
CASSQDLSGSEQYF
>TRBJ2-3|NA|TRBV6-5|NA
TGTGCCAGCATCCCCGGGGGGCGCACAGATACGCAGTATTTT
CASIPGGRTDTQYF
>TRBJ2-1|NA|TRBV5-8|TRBD1
TGTGCCAGCAGCTTGGGGTCTAGGGACAGGGGATTTAGGCAGTTCTTC
CASSLGSRDRGFRQFF
>TRBJ2-1|few|TRBV19|TRBD2
TGTGCCAGTAGTACGTTGACTAGCGTACAATCCTACAATGAGCAGTTCTTC
CASSTLTSVQSYNEQFF
>TRBJ1-3|NA|TRBV5-8|NA
TGTGCCAGCAGCTTGGCCCCGACAGACACCATATATTTT
CASSLAPTDTIYF
>TRBJ2-3|NA|TRBV7-3|NA
TGTGCCAGCAGCTTACGCGTGGGGCCAGGAGCTACTAGCACAGATACGCAGTATTTT
CASSLRVGPGATSTDTQYF
>TRBJ2-3|once|TRBV7-8|TRBD2
TGTGCCAGCAGCTTGGGGCGGGGGGGCCTGGGCACAGATACGCAGTATTTT
CASSLGRGGLGTDTQYF
>TRBJ2-3|NA|TRBV5-1|NA
TGCGCCAGCAGTCCGACAGACGATAGCACAGATACGCAGTATTTT
CASSPTDDSTDTQYF
>TRBJ1-1|NA|TRBV10-3|NA
TGTGCCATCAGTGACAGGGAGGACGGCACTGAAGCTTTCTTT
CAISDREDGTEAFF
>TRBJ2-7|NA|TRBV19|TRBD1
TGTGCCAGTAGTACCAGGGGGCGCGGGTACGAGCAGTACTTC
CASSTRGRGYEQYF
>TRBJ2-3|NA|TRBV5-1|NA
TGCGCCAGCAGCTCGGAGGGGGCTTTCACAGATACGCAGTATTTT
CASSSEGAFTDTQYF
>TRBJ1-6|NA|TRBV23-1|TRBD1
TGCGCCAGCAGTGGGATCGGGACAGTTAATTCACCCCTCCACTTT
CASSGIGTVNSPLHF
>TRBJ2-3|NA|TRBV11-3|TRBD2
TGTGCCAGCAGCTTAAGAATTCTAGCGGGAGGATTGGATACGCAGTATTTT
CASSLRILAGGLDTQYF
>TRBJ1-2|NA|TRBV10-3|NA
TGTGCCATCAGTGGAAGTGCCTTCTATGGCTACACCTTC
CAISGSAFYGYTF
>TRBJ1-1|NA|TRBV15|TRBD1
TGTGCCACCAGCAGAGGGGCAGGGGGCTACACTGAAGCTTTCTTT
CATSRGAGGYTEAFF
>TRBJ2-5|NA|TRBV18|NA
TGTGCCAGCTCACCACCGTCCAGCCCGGAGACCCAGTACTTC
CASSPPSSPETQYF
>TRBJ1-1|NA|TRBV19|NA
TGTGCCAGTACTGAAGGTACGGTCTTAGCTTTCTTT
CASTEGTVLAFF
>TRBJ2-1|NA|TRBV18|TRBD2
TGTGCCAGCTCACCACCGGGACTAGCGGGATCAGGAGAGCAGTTCTTC
CASSPPGLAGSGEQFF
>TRBJ1-2|NA|TRBV10-3|TRBD1
TGTGCCATCAGTGATTTAGCGGACAGGGTACATGGCTACACCTTC
CAISDLADRVHGYTF
>TRBJ2-2|NA|TRBV24-1|TRBD2
TGTGCCACCAGTACCTCCCCTGGGGGTAGCGGGACCTACACCGGGGAGCTGTTTTTT
CATSTSPGGSGTYTGELFF
>TRBJ1-3|NA|TRBV5-6|NA
TGTGCCAGCAGCTTTGCGAGCTCTGGAAACACCATATATTTT
CASSFASSGNTIYF
>TRBJ2-5|NA|TRBV19|NA
TGTGCCAGTAGTATTACTACAGGGGAGACCCAGTACTTC
CASSITTGETQYF
>TRBJ2-7|few|TRBV29-1|NA
TGCAGCGTTGCGTGGGGCAGGGGACCCCTCTACGAGCAGTACTTC
CSVAWGRGPLYEQYF
>TRBJ2-4|NA|TRBV3-1/TRBV3-2|NA
TGTGCCAGCAGCCAAGGGCTAGCCAAAAACATTCAGTACTTC
CASSQGLAKNIQYF
>TRBJ2-1|NA|TRBV19|TRBD1
TGTGCCAGTAGTGGGACAGGGGGGTACGACAATGAGCAGTTCTTC
CASSGTGGYDNEQFF
>TRBJ1-1|NA|TRBV5-4|TRBD1
TGTGCCAGCAGCCTGAGACAGGGGTTGAACACTGAAGCTTTCTTT
CASSLRQGLNTEAFF
>TRBJ1-5|NA|TRBV27|NA
TGTGCCAGCAGTTTAAGCCCTAATCAGCCCCAGCATTTT
CASSLSPNQPQHF
>TRBJ2-3|few|TRBV3-1/TRBV3-2|TRBD2
TGTGCCAGCAGCCGAGGGACTAGCGGGATGACAGATACGCAGTATTTT
CASSRGTSGMTDTQYF
>TRBJ2-3|once|TRBV9|NA
TGTGCCAGCAGTAGCGGAAGGTACACAGATACGCAGTATTTT
CASSSGRYTDTQYF
>TRBJ2-1|NA|TRBV7-3|TRBD2
TGTGCCAGCAGCTTATACCCCGTGACTAGCGGGCCCTCTGATGAGCAGTTCTTC
CASSLYPVTSGPSDEQFF
>TRBJ2-3|NA|TRBV24-1|TRBD2
TGTGCCACCAGTGATGAGACTAGCGGGAGGGCCACAGATACGCAGTATTTT
CATSDETSGRATDTQYF
>TRBJ1-6|few|TRBV11-3|TRBD1
TGTGCCAGCAGCTCCGGACAGGACAATTCACCCCTCCACTTT
CASSSGQDNSPLHF
>TRBJ2-2|NA|TRBV19|NA
TGTGCCAGTATCCAAGGACAAATTGGCCGTTACGAGCTGTTTTTT
CASIQGQIGRYELFF
>TRBJ2-5|NA|TRBV21-1|NA
TGTGCCAGCAACCCAAGATCGTGGGAGACCCAGTACTTC
CASNPRSWETQYF
>TRBJ1-4|NA|TRBV5-1|NA
TGCGCCAGCAGCTTGAGTAGCGGGGTTGGAGAAAAACTGTTTTTT
CASSLSSGVGEKLFF
>TRBJ2-7|NA|TRBV15|TRBD2
TGTGCCACCAGCTTCTCGGCGGGAGCTGGAGAGCAGTACTTC
CATSFSAGAGEQYF
>TRBJ2-7|NA|TRBV7-9|NA
TGTGCCCTAGAATTCGGCGGGGTCGCCTACGAGCAGTACTTC
CALEFGGVAYEQYF
>TRBJ2-3|NA|TRBV30|NA
TGTGCCTTCGACCGGGACTGGACGCAGTATTTT
CAFDRDWTQYF
>TRBJ2-3|NA|TRBV6-5|NA
TGTGCCATCCGAGGGACTGCGACCGTGGATACGCAGTATTTT
CAIRGTATVDTQYF
>TRBJ1-1|NA|TRBV14|NA
TGTGCCAGCAGCCAAGGTGGGGGGCCCCAGAACACTGAAGCTTTCTTT
CASSQGGGPQNTEAFF
>TRBJ1-1|NA|TRBV10-3|NA
TGTGCCATCAGTGGACAGACAATGAACACTGAAGCTTTCTTT
CAISGQTMNTEAFF